One T cell receptor (beta chain) is described in this entry. Germline V lookup: CDR1 SGDLS, CDR2 YYNGEE. This CDR3 comprises 14 residues. After removal of 2 bases from V and 9 bases from J, the junction contained 6 bases not matched to a gene. The authors' processing: Reference gene primer amplification in the assay estimated nucleated cell counts. Measured with immunoSEQ multiplex PCR; TCRdb has only the in-frame clones, and not every one. V and J calls and clone size follow that table, whereas D and trimming were derived from the DNA. The data contain 90,000 to 120,000 clones, about four fifths of them seen just once; the ten biggest clones take up roughly 4%. This sample stems from a study of blood T cell repertoires in COVID-19. About the study: COVID-19 samples collected from the United States, Italy and Spain covered acute and convalescent phases. T cells, B-cell-depleted T cells, or PBMCs provided the cDNA or gDNA that served as material.

The chain links TRBV9 to TRBJ2-1; 9 bases match TRBD2. Specimen: peripheral blood. The clonotype was recovered from a woman in her 70s with acute or convalescent COVID-19. CDR3 protein: CASSVAGGPGEQFF. Here the CDR3 DNA reads TGTGCCAGCAGCGTCGCGGGGGGGCCGGGTGAGCAGTTCTTC.